The 5 T cell receptor beta chains reported below all come from one sample, sequenced in a study of naive and memory T cell subsets. Both TRBC1 and TRBC2 were covered by a beta constant-region primer of two equimolar oligonucleotides. Ligated cDNA was amplified by four rounds of PCR with nested alpha and beta constant-region primers and SP2. TCRdb redid the calling of the UMI-ligation and nested PCR reads with MiXCR, one entry per CDR3 protein. The table records around 110,000 distinct CDR3 sequences, just over 35% of them present only once. The sample consisted of central memory CD4+ T cells from blood. The source is a human donor in good health.

V gene TRBV11-2 combines with J gene TRBJ2-1; a weak D match, TRBD2 (6 bases). The CDR3 is made up of 16 amino acids. The V end was cut by 0 bases, the J end by 8 bases, with 17 bases between. Germline V gene sequence: CDR1 SGHAT, CDR2 FQNNGV. In DNA form, the CDR3 reads TGTGCCAGCAGCTTAGAGCGGGATCCCCTGTGGGATGAGCAGTTCTTC. This translates into CASSLERDPLWDEQFF. Based on the CDR3 plus reference TRBV11-2 and TRBJ2-1, the full variable domain is EAGVAQSPRYKIIEKRQSVAFWCNPISGHATLYWYQQILGQGPKLLIQFQNNGVVDDSQLPKDRFSAERLKGVDSTLKIQPAKLEDSAVYLCASSLERDPLWDEQFFGPGTRLTVL.

This clonotype was seen at least ten times. The V gene is TRBV5-6, the J gene TRBJ2-3; D is perhaps TRBD2 (6 bases). Trimming left V 0 bases short and J 5 bases short, with 19 bases between. CDR1 is SGHDT, CDR2 YYEEEE, per germline. The CDR3 covers 17 residues. As DNA, the CDR3 is TGTGCCAGCAGCTTGGGGGAGATTCGGCTAGCGAGAGATACGCAGTATTTT. This encodes CASSLGEIRLARDTQYF.

This clonotype occurred many times. The CDR3 spells CASSAYGASSYNEQFF. CDR3 in DNA: TGTGCCAGCAGCGCCTATGGGGCAAGCTCCTACAATGAGCAGTTCTTC. The gene calls are TRBV9 and TRBJ2-1; D is perhaps TRBD1 (5 bases). The V end lost 3 bases, the J end lost 0 bases, and 13 bases lay between the germline ends. The CDR3 consists of 16 residues. The germline V gene has CDR1 SGDLS and CDR2 YYNGEE.

V is TRBV7-9 and J is TRBJ1-1, with TRBD1 matching over 7 bases. Germline trimming cut 0 bases from V and 3 bases from J; bases unmatched to any gene: 4. Germline CDR1 is SEHNR and CDR2 is FQNEAQ (reference sequence). The CDR3 loop spans 15 amino acids. The CDR3 loop reads CASSLARGLYTEAFF. CDR3 bases: TGTGCCAGCAGCTTAGCGAGGGGGCTGTACACTGAAGCTTTCTTT.

Only a few counts were recorded for this clonotype. J is TRBJ2-1 and V is TRBV28, with 10 bases lining up with TRBD1. Looked up from germline, CDR1 is MDHEN and CDR2 is SYDVKM. CDR3 length: 15 residues. J was trimmed by 9 bases and V by 3 bases; bases with no gene match: 8. The CDR3 protein is CASSLVGTGAGEQFF. CDR3 DNA: TGTGCCAGCAGTTTGGTCGGGACAGGGGCTGGTGAGCAGTTCTTC.